These 24 T cell receptor beta chains originate from one sample sequenced in a study of T cell responses to AZD1222 COVID-19 vaccine. The method was immunoSEQ multiplex PCR; TCRdb's version includes in-frame clones alone and lacks a portion of them. There are approximately 110,000 clones in the sample; more than 75% occur only once, and 4% to 5.5% lies in the top ten. Sequencing used peripheral blood, obtained 28 days after the second AZD1222 dose. Every receptor here comes from an adult who received the AZD1222 COVID-19 vaccine.

The genes are TRBV4-2 and TRBJ2-5; tentative D call: TRBD2 (6 bases). The CDR3 runs 17 residues. V was cut by 4 bases and J by 2 bases, with 20 bases left in between. Germline assignment: CDR1 LGHNA and CDR2 YNFKEQ. CDR3 DNA sequence: TGTGCCAGCAGCCTCAATCCCCTTTTAGCGGTTCAAGAGACCCAGTACTTC. Its translation: CASSLNPLLAVQETQYF.

The chain uses TRBV27 and TRBJ2-5; D possibly corresponds to TRBD2 (5 bases). This CDR3 is built from 13 residues. V dropped 2 bases and J dropped 3 bases, with 7 bases sitting between them. Germline assignment: CDR1 MNHEY and CDR2 SMNVEV (reference sequence). This CDR3 reads CASSLRGKETQYF. The CDR3 bases are TGTGCCAGCAGTTTACGAGGGAAAGAGACCCAGTACTTC.

The J gene is TRBJ1-5, the V gene TRBV28; 11 positions match TRBD1. Germline V CDR1 and CDR2: MDHEN, SYDVKM. This CDR3 region has 22 residues. The trim removed 3 bases at V and 0 bases at J, leaving 19 bases unmatched. CDR3 amino acids: CASSFPRLTGTGGWYSNQPQHF. CDR3 DNA: TGTGCCAGCAGTTTTCCGCGGTTAACCGGGACAGGGGGGTGGTATAGCAATCAGCCCCAGCATTTT.

The genes are TRBV30 and TRBJ1-5, with D tentatively TRBD1 (6 bases). CDR1 and CDR2 (germline): GTSNPN, SVGIG (reference sequence). V lost 1 base, J lost 11 bases, and 21 bases lay in between. The CDR3 has 15 amino acids. The CDR3 spells CAWSARVGGAKSQHF. CDR3 nucleotides: TGTGCCTGGAGTGCCCGAGTGGGGGGGGCGAAGTCCCAGCATTTT.

The V gene is TRBV2, the J gene TRBJ2-7, with D unresolved. The length of the CDR3 is 12 residues. With 6 bases removed from V and 0 bases from J, the gap between germline ends came to 6 bases. Germline V gene data show CDR1 as SNHLY and CDR2 as FYNNEI. The CDR3 DNA sequence: TGTGCCAGCAGGGGAACCTCCTACGAGCAGTACTTC. Translating gives CASRGTSYEQYF. The entire variable domain, with the rest obtained from reference TRBV2 and TRBJ2-7, is as follows: EPEVTQTPSHQVTQMGQEVILRCVPISNHLYFYWYRQILGQKVEFLVSFYNNEISEKSEIFDDQFSVERPDGSNFTLKIRSTKLEDSAMYFCASRGTSYEQYFGPGTRLTVT.

V and J are TRBV5-6 and TRBJ2-3; 9 nucleotides agree with TRBD2. The ends lost 2 bases at V and 7 bases at J; junction bases unmatched: 14. This CDR3 spans 17 amino acids. The germline V gene encodes CDR1 SGHDT and CDR2 YYEEEE. In DNA, the CDR3 is TGTGCCAGCAGCTTCTCCCCCTCCCTAGCGGGATTGCATACGCAGTATTTT. Residues: CASSFSPSLAGLHTQYF.

The gene calls are TRBV9 and TRBJ1-6; D gene uncertain. Germline V gene lookup returns CDR1 SGDLS and CDR2 YYNGEE. The CDR3 sequence is 15 residues long. V dropped 6 bases and J dropped 0 bases, with 10 bases sitting between them. This chain's CDR3 is CASTDGGSYNSPLHF. The CDR3 DNA reads TGTGCCAGCACGGACGGCGGCTCCTATAATTCACCCCTCCACTTT.

The chain links TRBV28 to TRBJ2-1, with 10 bases fitting TRBD2. Germline V gene lookup returns CDR1 MDHEN and CDR2 SYDVKM. V lost 8 bases, J lost 8 bases, and 12 bases stayed unmatched. The CDR3 covers 15 residues. CDR3 sequence: CASSPGTSEMDEQFF. CDR3 nucleotide sequence: TGTGCCAGCTCGCCCGGGACTAGCGAGATGGATGAGCAGTTCTTC. Full variable domain (remainder filled in from reference TRBV28 and TRBJ2-1): DVKVTQSSRYLVKRTGEKVFLECVQDMDHENMFWYRQDPGLGLRLIYFSYDVKMKEKGDIPEGYSVSREKKERFSLILESASTNQTSMYLCASSPGTSEMDEQFFGPGTRLTVL.

This chain links TRBV20-1 with TRBJ2-5, with D unclear. The CDR3 runs 11 residues. Germline V gives CDR1 DFQATT, CDR2 SNEGSKA (reference sequence). The DNA for the CDR3 is TGCAGCGGGCGGCTCCAAGAGACCCAGTACTTC. This gives the protein CSGRLQETQYF.

This chain links TRBV7-2 with TRBJ2-7; TRBD2 might be the D (5 bases). Germline lookup yields CDR1 SGHTA and CDR2 FQGNSA. The CDR3 loop spans 14 amino acids. With 5 bases removed from V and 2 bases from J, the gap between germline ends came to 13 bases. CDR3 in amino acids: CASSGVANPYEQYF. CDR3 DNA: TGTGCCAGCAGCGGGGTAGCGAACCCCTACGAGCAGTACTTC.

This clone showed up just once. This chain links TRBV15 with TRBJ1-2; 10 positions match TRBD1. With 1 base clipped from V and 4 bases from J, the junction kept 12 bases outside the gene matches. The CDR3 runs 18 residues. Looked up from germline, CDR1 is LNHNV and CDR2 is YYDKDF (reference sequence). The CDR3 sequence is CATSRGERQGALGYGYTF. CDR3 nucleotides: TGTGCCACCAGCAGAGGTGAGAGACAGGGGGCGCTCGGCTATGGCTACACCTTC.

The V call is TRBV18, the J call TRBJ2-7, with TRBD1 identical over 7 bases. Looked up from germline, CDR1 is KGHSH and CDR2 is LQKENI. The V and J ends lost 2 bases and 1 base, in that order; junction bases with no gene match: 8. The CDR3 contains 16 residues. The CDR3, as DNA: TGTGCCAGCTCACCAGGTGGGACAGTTCATTCCTACGAGCAGTACTTC. Translated: CASSPGGTVHSYEQYF.

The chain is built from TRBV3-1 (or the pseudogene TRBV3-2) and TRBJ2-5; possibly TRBD1 for D (6 bases). Germline V gene data show CDR1 as LGHDT and CDR2 as YNNKEL (reference sequence). The CDR3 has 16 amino acids. With 1 base removed from V and 1 base from J, the gap between germline ends came to 13 bases. The CDR3 protein is CASSQASGELQETQYF. CDR3 DNA: TGTGCCAGCAGCCAAGCCTCAGGGGAACTCCAAGAGACCCAGTACTTC.

V usage is TRBV5-5 and J usage is TRBJ1-2; possible D gene TRBD1, 6 bases. CDR3 length: 14 residues. The germline V and J ends were trimmed by 7 bases and 7 bases, with 20 bases remaining between them. Germline V gene sequence: CDR1 SGHKS, CDR2 YYEKEE (reference sequence). CDR3 coding DNA: TGTGCCAGCGGATATGGCCTGGGGGCGCGTGGCTACACCTTC. As protein: CASGYGLGARGYTF. The whole variable domain, filled in from reference TRBV5-5 and TRBJ1-2, reads DAGVTQSPTHLIKTRGQQVTLRCSPISGHKSVSWYQQVLGQGPQFIFQYYEKEERGRGNFPDRFSARQFPNYSSELNVNALLLGDSALYLCASGYGLGARGYTFGSGTRLTVV.

The V gene is TRBV4-3, the J gene TRBJ1-4, with TRBD1 matching over 8 bases. This CDR3 spans 15 amino acids. J lost 3 bases, V lost 9 bases, and 9 bases had no gene match. Germline-derived CDR1 and CDR2 are LGHNA and YSLEER. DNA for the CDR3: TGCGCCAGTAGGACAGGGATTCTCTCTAATGAAAAACTGTTTTTT. This sequence encodes CASRTGILSNEKLFF.

This clone was picked up a small number of times. The chain is built from TRBV7-2 and TRBJ1-3; D remains unclear. The CDR3 runs to 13 residues. The ends were cut back, 5 bases at V and 4 bases at J, with 9 bases in the middle. Germline V gene sequence: CDR1 SGHTA, CDR2 FQGNSA. The CDR3 coding sequence is TGTGCCAGCAGCCCAAATCGGGGAAACACCATATATTTT. It yields the protein CASSPNRGNTIYF.

The chain links TRBV15 to TRBJ1-4; the D gene is possibly TRBD1 (6 bases). V was clipped by 4 bases and J by 6 bases, with 15 bases between them. This CDR3 has 15 residues. Germline CDR1 reads LNHNV; CDR2 reads YYDKDF (reference sequence). CDR3 protein: CATSTLQGSYEKLFF. The CDR3 region has the DNA TGTGCCACCAGCACCTTACAGGGTTCGTATGAAAAACTGTTTTTT. The full variable domain, with the rest looked up from reference TRBV15 and TRBJ1-4, is DAMVIQNPRYQVTQFGKPVTLSCSQTLNHNVMYWYQQKSSQAPKLLFHYYDKDFNNEADTPDNFQSRRPNTSFCFLDIRSPGLGDTAMYLCATSTLQGSYEKLFFGSGTQLSVL.

To note about this clone: A read error is likely, as this CDR3 ends without the conserved phenylalanine or tryptophan. It is unclear where the CDR3 begins or ends on the DNA, so no DNA is shown, and the CDR3 is as TCRdb lists it. The rearrangement joins TRBV12-5 to TRBJ1-1; TRBD1, the table's D call, was not compared with the DNA. From germline, CDR1 is LGHNT and CDR2 FRNRAP. Termini included, the CDR3 measures 9 amino acids. CDR3 amino acids: CASGLRGPG.

The chain joins TRBV6-6 to TRBJ1-1; TRBD1 matches at 7 bases. The CDR3 covers 14 residues. From germline, CDR1 is MNHNY and CDR2 SVGAGI (reference sequence). V lost 6 bases and J lost 0; bases outside the gene matches: 4. The CDR3 loop reads CASRGGQLNTEAFF. CDR3 DNA sequence: TGTGCCAGCAGGGGGGGACAGTTGAACACTGAAGCTTTCTTT.

The gene calls are TRBV9 and TRBJ2-1; perhaps TRBD1 as D (6 bases). V lost 0 bases and J lost 6, with 13 bases in between. This CDR3 spans 15 amino acids. CDR1 and CDR2 from the germline V gene are SGDLS and YYNGEE. Written as DNA, the CDR3 is TGTGCCAGCAGCGTAGATGGACAGTTGGGCAATGAGCAGTTCTTC. Protein: CASSVDGQLGNEQFF.

The chain has TRBV11-3 and TRBJ2-1, with D possibly being TRBD2 (6 bases). Germline-derived CDR1 and CDR2 are SGHNT and YENEEA. V lost 6 bases, J lost 9 bases, and 12 bases lay in between. The CDR3 is 12 amino acids. In nucleotides, the CDR3 is TGTGCCAGCAGAAGGGATAGCGGTGAGCAGTTCTTC. This sequence encodes CASRRDSGEQFF.

This chain uses TRBV6-5 with TRBJ2-1, with TRBD2 identical over 7 bases. V dropped 7 bases and J dropped 9; count of bases not matched to a gene: 6. The CDR3 contains 12 residues. The germline V gene has CDR1 MNHEY and CDR2 SVGAGI. The CDR3 spells CASTWGGIEQFF. The DNA of the CDR3 is TGTGCCAGCACATGGGGGGGTATTGAGCAGTTCTTC.

The chain has TRBV12-3 or TRBV12-4 and TRBJ2-3; unclear D gene. The CDR3 is made up of 11 amino acids. Trimming removed 1 base at V and 7 bases at J, with 3 bases between. The CDR3 is CASSLENTQYF. Written as DNA, the CDR3 is TGTGCCAGCAGTTTAGAGAATACGCAGTATTTT.

This clone occurred once. This chain uses TRBV18 with TRBJ2-7; no reliable D call. The germline V gene encodes CDR1 KGHSH and CDR2 LQKENI. Trimming stripped 4 bases from V and 7 bases from J, with 8 bases between. The CDR3 covers 11 residues. The CDR3, as DNA: TGTGCCAGCTCACTGCCTGGGGAGCAGTACTTC. This codes for CASSLPGEQYF.